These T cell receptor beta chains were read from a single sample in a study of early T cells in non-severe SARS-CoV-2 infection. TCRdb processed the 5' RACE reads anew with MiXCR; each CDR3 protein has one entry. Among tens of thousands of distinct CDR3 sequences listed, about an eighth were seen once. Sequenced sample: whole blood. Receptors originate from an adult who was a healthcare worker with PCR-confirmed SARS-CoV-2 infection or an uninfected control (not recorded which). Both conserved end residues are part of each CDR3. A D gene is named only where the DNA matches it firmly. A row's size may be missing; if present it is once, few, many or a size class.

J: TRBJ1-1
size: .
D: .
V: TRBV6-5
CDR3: CASSYRLNTEAFF
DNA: TGTGCCAGCAGTTACCGGTTGAACACTGAAGCTTTCTTT

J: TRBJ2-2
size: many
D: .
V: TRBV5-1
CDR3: CASSFDQTGTGELFF
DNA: TGCGCCAGCAGCTTTGATCAGACGGGCACCGGGGAGCTGTTTTTT

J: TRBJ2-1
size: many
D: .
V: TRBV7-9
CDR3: CASSTSSSYNEQFF
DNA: TGTGCCAGCAGCACGTCGAGCTCCTACAATGAGCAGTTCTTC

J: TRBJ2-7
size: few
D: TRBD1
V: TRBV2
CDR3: CASRGTGGRYEQYF
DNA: TGTGCCAGCAGGGGGACAGGGGGTCGCTACGAGCAGTACTTC

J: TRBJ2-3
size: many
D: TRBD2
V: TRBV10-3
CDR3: CATGLAGGDTQYF
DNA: TGTGCCACCGGACTAGCGGGAGGAGATACGCAGTATTTT

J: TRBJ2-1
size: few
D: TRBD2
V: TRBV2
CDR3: CASSAGLLYNEQFF
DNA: TGTGCCAGCAGCGCGGGACTACTATACAATGAGCAGTTCTTC

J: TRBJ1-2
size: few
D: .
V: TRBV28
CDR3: CASSPGSSYGYTF
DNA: TGTGCCAGCAGTCCCGGGAGCAGTTATGGCTACACCTTC

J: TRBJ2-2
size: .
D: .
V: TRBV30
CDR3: CAWSTTSAGELFF
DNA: TGTGCCTGGAGTACTACCTCGGCTGGGGAGCTGTTTTTT

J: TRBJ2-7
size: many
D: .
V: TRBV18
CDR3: CASSMDQGPYEQYF
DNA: TGTGCCAGCTCAATGGACCAGGGGCCCTACGAGCAGTACTTC

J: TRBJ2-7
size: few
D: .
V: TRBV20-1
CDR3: CTPSGYEQYF
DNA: TGCACCCCCTCGGGCTACGAGCAGTACTTC

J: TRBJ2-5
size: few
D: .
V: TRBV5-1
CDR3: CASRPTGWETQYF
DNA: TGCGCCAGCAGACCCACAGGATGGGAGACCCAGTACTTC

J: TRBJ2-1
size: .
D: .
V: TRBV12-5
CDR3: CASGNPGQFHEQFF
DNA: TGTGCTAGTGGTAACCCCGGCCAGTTCCATGAGCAGTTCTTC